A single sample is the source of the 5 T cell receptor beta chains below, sequenced in a study of T cells expressing NK-cell markers. Each CDR3 protein gets one entry in TCRdb, which reprocessed the 5' RACE reads and gives no DNA. The sample yields about 430,000 distinct CDR3 sequences, of which the top ten take up 1.4%. The sequencing sample was made of blood T cells: a sorted CD56 or NKG2C T cell subset, CD4+ or CD8+ T cells, or bulk PBMC T cells (not recorded which). The source is a woman between 50 and 59 years old in good health.

The J gene is TRBJ2-4, the V gene TRBV6-6; TCRdb names TRBD2, which stays unverified in the absence of DNA. The germline V gene has CDR1 MNHNY and CDR2 SVGAGI (reference sequence). This CDR3 spans 16 amino acids. The CDR3 spells CASSSGPSLAKNIQYF.

The genes are TRBV7-8 and TRBJ2-1. There are 13 residues in the CDR3. Germline V gene sequence: CDR1 SGHVS, CDR2 FQNEAQ. The CDR3 loop reads CASSLRLVNEQFF.

The V call is TRBV27, the J call TRBJ2-3; TCRdb calls TRBD1, which cannot be checked without DNA. Germline V CDR1 and CDR2: MNHEY, SMNVEV (reference sequence). The CDR3 spans 13 residues. The CDR3 loop is CASRRRRPDTQYF.

CDR3 in amino acids: CASASGLAGGRGFEQFF. The J gene is TRBJ2-1, the V gene TRBV7-2; with no DNA, the TCRdb D assignment of TRBD2 cannot be verified. Germline CDR1 reads SGHTA; CDR2 reads FQGNSA. The CDR3 length is 17 residues.

J is TRBJ2-5 and V is TRBV6-6. Germline V CDR1 and CDR2: MNHNY, SVGAGI (reference sequence). This CDR3 is 14 amino acids long. CDR3 region: CASSKQLLQETQYF.